Below, 26 T cell receptor beta chains from the same sample are listed, as sequenced in a study of PD-L1 blockade in urothelial cancer. Profiled with immunoSEQ multiplex PCR; TCRdb holds only in-frame clones, not every one. The table lists tens of thousands of clones, nearly 90% of them singletons. The sequencing used PBMCs, collected around atezolizumab (anti-PD-L1) treatment. Source of these receptors: a man in his 60s with urothelial cancer.

The chain couples TRBV11-2 to TRBJ2-7, with TRBD2 matching 7 bases. The V gene's germline CDR1 is SGHAT and CDR2 FQNNGV. V trimming: 5 bases; J trimming: 3 bases; junction bases outside the gene matches: 7. This CDR3 has 14 amino acids. The CDR3 DNA is TGTGCCAGCAGCCCGGGGCGGGGGAACTACGAGCAGTACTTC. Translating it yields CASSPGRGNYEQYF.

The V call is TRBV7-2, the J call TRBJ1-3; 7 nucleotides line up with TRBD1. V lost 1 base to trimming and J lost 0 bases; unmatched junction nucleotides: 3. This CDR3 contains 16 residues. Per the germline V gene, CDR1 is SGHTA and CDR2 is FQGNSA. CDR3 sequence: CASSLVGQLSGNTIYF. The CDR3 region has the DNA TGTGCCAGCAGCTTAGTGGGACAGCTCTCTGGAAACACCATATATTTT.

This chain links TRBV5-6 with TRBJ1-5; 10 bases map to TRBD1. V lost 4 bases to trimming and J lost 3 bases; unmatched junction nucleotides: 4. The length of the CDR3 is 15 residues. Germline values: CDR1 SGHDT, CDR2 YYEEEE. Written as DNA, the CDR3 is TGTGCCAGCAGCGTGGGACAGGGGTACAATCAGCCCCAGCATTTT. This sequence encodes CASSVGQGYNQPQHF. The complete variable domain, with remaining parts taken from reference TRBV5-6 and TRBJ1-5, reads DAGVTQSPTHLIKTRGQQVTLRCSPKSGHDTVSWYQQALGQGPQFIFQYYEEEERQRGNFPDRFSGHQFPNYSSELNVNALLLGDSALYLCASSVGQGYNQPQHFGDGTRLSIL.

The chain combines TRBV7-2 with TRBJ2-1; 11 bases agree with TRBD2. The CDR3 sequence is 15 residues long. With 1 base clipped from V and 6 bases from J, the junction kept 2 bases outside the gene matches. Per germline, CDR1 SGHTA and CDR2 FQGNSA. CDR3 sequence reads: CASSLVAGGLNEQFF. The DNA of the CDR3 is TGTGCCAGCAGCTTAGTAGCGGGGGGGCTCAATGAGCAGTTCTTC.

This chain joins TRBV9 and TRBJ2-5; D is perhaps TRBD1 (8 bases). The V and J ends lost 3 bases and 0 bases respectively, with 12 bases between them. This CDR3 region has 15 residues. The germline V gene encodes CDR1 SGDLS and CDR2 YYNGEE. As DNA, the CDR3 is TGTGCCAGCAGCGACAGGGGGGGGTACCAAGAGACCCAGTACTTC. This gives the protein CASSDRGGYQETQYF.

The chain combines TRBV7-2 with TRBJ1-5; D possibly corresponds to TRBD1 (5 bases). The germline V gene encodes CDR1 SGHTA and CDR2 FQGNSA. The CDR3 length is 13 residues. V shed 2 bases and J shed 7 bases, with 9 bases lying between them. The chain's CDR3 is CASSLYQGQPQHF. In DNA form, the CDR3 reads TGTGCCAGCAGCTTATACCAGGGACAGCCCCAGCATTTT. The full variable domain, in which reference TRBV7-2 and TRBJ1-5 provide the parts outside the CDR3, is GAGVSQSPSNKVTEKGKDVELRCDPISGHTALYWYRQSLGQGLEFLIYFQGNSAPDKSGLPSDRFSAERTGGSVSTLTIQRTQQEDSAVYLCASSLYQGQPQHFGDGTRLSIL.

V gene TRBV5-8 combines with J gene TRBJ2-3; TRBD2 matches at 7 bases. Germline loops: CDR1 SGHTS, CDR2 YDEGEE. Unmatched junction bases numbered 10, after V lost 7 bases and J lost 2 bases. The CDR3 runs 15 residues. CDR3 in DNA: TGTGCCAGCCGGACCGGGGGACTAATCACAGATACGCAGTATTTT. This translates into CASRTGGLITDTQYF.

V usage is TRBV7-2 and J usage is TRBJ1-1; D ambiguous. Trimming cost V 3 bases and J 4 bases, with 9 bases left between them. CDR1 SGHTA and CDR2 FQGNSA come from the germline V gene. The CDR3 length is 13 residues. The chain's CDR3 is CASSLYEATEAFF. The CDR3 DNA reads TGTGCCAGCAGCTTGTACGAGGCCACTGAAGCTTTCTTT.

This chain links TRBV14 with TRBJ2-5; a weak D match, TRBD1 (5 bases). V lost 4 bases to trimming and J lost 5 bases, with 14 bases between them. The CDR3 consists of 14 residues. The germline V gene encodes CDR1 SGHDN and CDR2 FVKESK. The CDR3 sequence: CASSRLQGYETQYF. The CDR3 DNA reads as TGTGCCAGCAGCCGACTGCAGGGTTACGAGACCCAGTACTTC. Using reference TRBV14 and TRBJ2-5 for the parts outside the CDR3, the full variable domain is EAGVTQFPSHSVIEKGQTVTLRCDPISGHDNLYWYRRVMGKEIKFLLHFVKESKQDESGMPNNRFLAERTGGTYSTLKVQPAELEDSGVYFCASSRLQGYETQYFGPGTRLLVL.

This clone was observed once. V gene TRBV6-5 combines with J gene TRBJ2-3, with TRBD2 matching 11 bases. The germline gives CDR1 MNHEY, CDR2 SVGAGI. The CDR3 has 15 residues. The V gene end was trimmed by 7 bases and the J gene end by 10 bases; junction bases not matched to a gene: 13. CDR3 protein: CASNQRLAGGTAQYF. The CDR3 coding sequence is TGTGCCAGCAACCAGCGGCTAGCGGGGGGAACTGCGCAGTATTTT.

This rearrangement joins TRBV5-1 to TRBJ2-5; 9 bases align to TRBD1. CDR3 length: 15 residues. Germline trimming cut 4 bases from V and 4 bases from J; bases unmatched to any gene: 8. Germline CDR1 is SGHRS and CDR2 is YFSETQ. CDR3 nucleotide sequence: TGCGCCAGCAGCCCGACAGGGGGATCAGGAGAGACCCAGTACTTC. This codes for CASSPTGGSGETQYF.

The rearrangement uses TRBV5-1 and TRBJ2-7, with a weak D call TRBD2 (7 bases). V lost 5 bases to trimming and J lost 4 bases, with 13 bases between them. CDR3 length: 13 residues. The germline V gene has CDR1 SGHRS and CDR2 YFSETQ. CDR3 nucleotides: TGCGCCAGCAGATCACAGGGAGGGTACGAGCAGTACTTC. It codes for CASRSQGGYEQYF.

This clone was detected only once. This sequence joins TRBV5-1 and TRBJ2-6; no clear D gene. CDR1 and CDR2 (germline): SGHRS, YFSETQ. This CDR3 region has 15 residues. Trimming removed 3 bases from V and 0 bases from J, with 7 bases in between. CDR3: CASSSSNSGANVLTF. The CDR3 DNA is TGCGCCAGCAGCTCCTCTAACTCTGGGGCCAACGTCCTGACTTTC.

V is TRBV27 and J is TRBJ1-3; D ambiguous. V shed 6 bases and J shed 4 bases, with 10 bases lying between them. From germline, CDR1 is MNHEY and CDR2 SMNVEV (reference sequence). The CDR3 has 13 residues. The DNA for the CDR3 is TGTGCCAGCAGACTTCTCGGGGGAAACACCATATATTTT. As protein: CASRLLGGNTIYF.

The rearrangement uses TRBV6-6 and TRBJ2-5, with D possibly TRBD2 on 5 matching bases. The germline V gene has CDR1 MNHNY and CDR2 SVGAGI (reference sequence). The germline V and J ends were trimmed by 6 bases and 5 bases, with 13 bases remaining between them. CDR3 length: 13 amino acids. The chain's CDR3 is CASRPGGRETQYF. The CDR3 region has the DNA TGTGCCAGCAGGCCCGGAGGCCGGGAGACCCAGTACTTC.

The gene calls are TRBV7-9 and TRBJ1-2, with 9 nucleotides matching TRBD1. The germline V gene has CDR1 SEHNR and CDR2 FQNEAQ (reference sequence). V shed 5 bases, J shed 1 base, and the junction held 5 bases outside the gene matches. This CDR3 comprises 15 residues. The CDR3 DNA is TGTGCCAGCAGCCGCGGGACAGGGAGTAACTATGGCTACACCTTC. Protein: CASSRGTGSNYGYTF.

The rearrangement links TRBV28 to TRBJ2-7; the match to TRBD2 covers 10 bases. Germline-derived CDR1 and CDR2 are MDHEN and SYDVKM. The CDR3 totals 13 residues. V lost 6 bases and J lost 3; bases outside the gene matches: 2. CDR3 protein: CASRGLASYEQYF. CDR3 DNA sequence: TGTGCCAGCAGGGGACTAGCGAGCTACGAGCAGTACTTC.

V usage is TRBV18 and J usage is TRBJ1-1; D is possibly TRBD1 (5 bases). The V gene's germline CDR1 is KGHSH and CDR2 LQKENI. The CDR3 is 15 amino acids. Between the trimmed V and J ends, which lost 2 bases and 3 bases, there was a span of 13 bases. The CDR3 here is CASSPRLEGHTEAFF. CDR3 in DNA: TGTGCCAGCTCACCAAGGTTGGAGGGGCACACTGAAGCTTTCTTT.

This clone was detected once. The J gene is TRBJ1-6, the V gene TRBV5-1, with D possibly TRBD1 on 5 matching bases. In germline, CDR1 is SGHRS, CDR2 YFSETQ. Trimming removed 4 bases at V and 0 bases at J, with 11 bases between. The CDR3 sequence is 16 residues long. The CDR3 DNA sequence: TGCGCCAGCAGCGAAACAGGAAACTCCTATAATTCACCCCTCCACTTT. Translating gives CASSETGNSYNSPLHF.

On this clone itself: One end of the junction varies from germline; a read error may be responsible. The chain carries TRBV7-7 and TRBJ2-5; possibly TRBD1 for D (5 bases). CDR1 is SSHAT, CDR2 FNYEAQ, per germline (reference sequence). The CDR3 consists of 13 residues. The CDR3 DNA reads as TGTGCTAGCAGCCTTGACAGCGAAGAGACCCAGTACTTC. It encodes CASSLDSEETQYF.

Only a few counts were recorded for this clone. The chain is built from TRBV5-3 and TRBJ1-2; TRBD1 aligns across 9 bases. TRBV5-3 is sorted into the ORF group, with uncertain function. This CDR3 spans 16 amino acids. V was clipped by 2 bases and J by 8 bases; unmatched bases: 13. In DNA, the CDR3 is TGTGCCAGAAGCTTTTCACAGGGGGCCAAGCGGGAGGGCTACACCTTC. Translating gives CARSFSQGAKREGYTF.

The CDR3 reads CASRSGESNEKLFF. Written as DNA, the CDR3 is TGCGCCAGCAGGAGTGGGGAGAGTAATGAAAAACTGTTTTTT. This chain joins TRBV4-1 and TRBJ1-4; D not resolved. The CDR3 is 14 residues long. V lost 6 bases and J lost 4, with 12 bases in between. Germline CDR1 MGHRA, CDR2 YSYEKL.

The chain has TRBV5-1 and TRBJ1-3; a weak D match, TRBD1 (5 bases). The CDR3 totals 16 residues. Trimming shortened V by 0 bases and J by 0 bases, and 10 bases separated the two germline ends. Germline V gives CDR1 SGHRS, CDR2 YFSETQ. CDR3 in amino acids: CASSLDSQGSGNTIYF. The CDR3 coding sequence is TGCGCCAGCAGCTTGGACTCCCAGGGCTCTGGAAACACCATATATTTT. The variable domain in full, completed from reference TRBV5-1 and TRBJ1-3, reads KAGVTQTPRYLIKTRGQQVTLSCSPISGHRSVSWYQQTPGQGLQFLFEYFSETQRNKGNFPGRFSGRQFSNSRSEMNVSTLELGDSALYLCASSLDSQGSGNTIYFGEGSWLTVV.

The gene calls are TRBV19 and TRBJ1-2; 12 bases line up with TRBD1. The length of the CDR3 is 16 residues. Germline V gene lookup returns CDR1 LNHDA and CDR2 SQIVND (reference sequence). V shed 4 bases, J shed 4 bases, and the junction held 7 bases outside the gene matches. The CDR3 region has the DNA TGTGCCAGTAGTAAAGCCGGGACAGGGGGCTTCTATGGCTACACCTTC. Translation: CASSKAGTGGFYGYTF.

The genes are TRBV21-1 and TRBJ2-5; the D call of TRBD2 is as the table states it, not checked on the DNA. TRBV21-1 is a pseudogene. The CDR3 has 14 residues. CDR3 region: CASSSRLQKETQYF. The CDR3 DNA follows: TGTGCCAGCAGCTCGAGGCTCCAGAAAGAGACCCAGTACTTC.

The chain couples TRBV28 to TRBJ1-6; D is perhaps TRBD1 (5 bases). The germline V and J ends were trimmed by 3 bases and 7 bases, with 13 bases remaining between them. Germline V CDR1 and CDR2: MDHEN, SYDVKM. The CDR3 length is 15 residues. CDR3 sequence reads: CASSFRQGWNSPLHF. CDR3 nucleotide sequence: TGTGCCAGCAGTTTTCGGCAGGGCTGGAATTCACCCCTCCACTTT.